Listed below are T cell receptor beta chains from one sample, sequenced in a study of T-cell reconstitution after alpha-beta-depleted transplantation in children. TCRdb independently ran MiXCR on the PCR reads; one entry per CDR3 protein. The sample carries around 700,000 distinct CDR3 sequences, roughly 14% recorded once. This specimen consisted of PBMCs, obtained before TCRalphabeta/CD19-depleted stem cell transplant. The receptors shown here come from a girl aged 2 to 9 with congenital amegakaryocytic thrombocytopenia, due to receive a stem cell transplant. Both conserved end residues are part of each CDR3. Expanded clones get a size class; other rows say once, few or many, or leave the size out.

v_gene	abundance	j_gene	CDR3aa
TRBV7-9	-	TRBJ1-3	CAISPPGSSGNTIYF
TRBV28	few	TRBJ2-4	CASSLPRTSGFTRGQKNIQYF
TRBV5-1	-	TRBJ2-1	CASSLPRVNEQFF
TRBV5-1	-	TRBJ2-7	CASSLIARYEQYF
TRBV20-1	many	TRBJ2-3	CSAGTSGRVSTDTQYF
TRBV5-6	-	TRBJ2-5	CASSSKREAGASETQYF
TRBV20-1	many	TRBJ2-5	CGLRQETQYF
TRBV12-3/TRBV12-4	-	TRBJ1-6	CASRNSVGGRGTNSPLHF
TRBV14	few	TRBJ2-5	CASSQDREGPYQETQYF
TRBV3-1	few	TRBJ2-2	CASSPTRAGENTGELFF
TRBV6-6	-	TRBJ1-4	CASRVAGGEKLFF
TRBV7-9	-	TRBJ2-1	CASSLIAGGEGEQFF
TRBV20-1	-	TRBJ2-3	CSATPNREGTDTQYF
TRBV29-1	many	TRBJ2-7	CSVTKREPSYEQYF
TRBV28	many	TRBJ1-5	CASNGLGAPSNQPQHF
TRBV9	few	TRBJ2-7	CASSGGTSGYEQYF
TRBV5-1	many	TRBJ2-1	CASTLASSYNEQFF
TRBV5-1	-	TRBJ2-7	CASSLGGRSVEQYF
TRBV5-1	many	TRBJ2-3	CASSLTGAPTDTQYF
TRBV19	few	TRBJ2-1	CASRSAGVLGSYNEQFF
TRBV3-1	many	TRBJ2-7	CASSQLLVHEQYF
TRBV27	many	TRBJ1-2	CASSTSGGAGYGYTF